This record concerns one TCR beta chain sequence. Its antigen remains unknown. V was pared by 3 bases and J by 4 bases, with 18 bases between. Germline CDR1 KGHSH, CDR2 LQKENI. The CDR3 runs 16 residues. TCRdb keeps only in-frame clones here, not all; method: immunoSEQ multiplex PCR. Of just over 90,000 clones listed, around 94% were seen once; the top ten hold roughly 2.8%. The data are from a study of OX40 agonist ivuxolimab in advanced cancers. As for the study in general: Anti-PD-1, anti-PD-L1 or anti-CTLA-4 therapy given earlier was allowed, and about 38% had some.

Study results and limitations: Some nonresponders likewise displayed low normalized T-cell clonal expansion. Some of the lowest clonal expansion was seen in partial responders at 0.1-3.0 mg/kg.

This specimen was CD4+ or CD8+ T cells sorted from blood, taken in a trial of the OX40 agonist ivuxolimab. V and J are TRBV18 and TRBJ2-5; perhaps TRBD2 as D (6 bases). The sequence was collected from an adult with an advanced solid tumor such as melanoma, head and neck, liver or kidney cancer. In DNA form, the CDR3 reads TGTGCCAGCTCACCCATGGTTGGGGACTTGAGAGAGACCCAGTACTTC. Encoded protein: CASSPMVGDLRETQYF.